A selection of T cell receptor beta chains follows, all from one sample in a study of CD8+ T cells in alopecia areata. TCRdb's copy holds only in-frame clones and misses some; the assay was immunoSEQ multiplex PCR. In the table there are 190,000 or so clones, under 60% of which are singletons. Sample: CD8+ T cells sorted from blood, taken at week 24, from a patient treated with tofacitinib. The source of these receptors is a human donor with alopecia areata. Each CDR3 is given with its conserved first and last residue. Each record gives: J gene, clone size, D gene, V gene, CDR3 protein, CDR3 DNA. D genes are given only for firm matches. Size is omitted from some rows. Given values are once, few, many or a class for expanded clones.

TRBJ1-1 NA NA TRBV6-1 CASSDGRSAGTEAFF TGTGCCAGCAGTGATGGGAGGAGCGCGGGGACTGAAGCTTTCTTT
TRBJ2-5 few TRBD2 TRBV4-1 CASSQAVAGAGETQYF TGCGCCAGCAGCCAAGCAGTAGCGGGGGCGGGTGAGACCCAGTACTTC
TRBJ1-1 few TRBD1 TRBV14 CASSQEDRGGTEAFF TGTGCCAGCAGCCAGGAAGACAGGGGGGGGACTGAAGCTTTCTTT
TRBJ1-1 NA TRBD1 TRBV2 CASSESGGTEAFF TGTGCCAGCAGTGAATCAGGGGGGACTGAAGCTTTCTTT
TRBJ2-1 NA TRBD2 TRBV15 CATSRGLEQFF TGTGCCACCAGCAGGGGACTAGAGCAGTTCTTC
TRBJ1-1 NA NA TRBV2 CATGINTEAFF TGTGCCACGGGTATTAACACTGAAGCTTTCTTT
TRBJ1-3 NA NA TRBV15 CATSRSSGNTIYF TGTGCCACCAGTCGGAGCTCTGGAAACACCATATATTTT
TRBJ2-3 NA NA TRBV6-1 CASSELLVDTQYF TGTGCCAGCAGTGAATTGCTGGTGGATACGCAGTATTTT
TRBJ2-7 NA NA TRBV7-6 CASSFLQDRPYEQYF TGTGCCAGCAGCTTCCTTCAAGACAGACCCTACGAGCAGTACTTC
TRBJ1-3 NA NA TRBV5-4 CASSSRSGTLGF TGTGCCAGCAGCTCGAGATCCGGGACCTTGGGTTTT
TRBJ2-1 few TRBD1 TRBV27 CASSIPGQGANYQFF TGTGCCAGCAGTATACCGGGACAGGGGGCAAATTATCAGTTCTTC
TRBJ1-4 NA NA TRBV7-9 CASSSGDEKLFF TGTGCCAGCAGCTCCGGGGATGAAAAACTGTTTTTT
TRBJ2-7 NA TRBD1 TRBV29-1 CSASGTGDTPGLLSGPYEQYF TGCAGCGCTTCGGGGACAGGTGATACCCCGGGACTGCTTTCGGGCCCCTACGAGCAGTACTTC
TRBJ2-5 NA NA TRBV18 CASSPPRGGVTQYF TGTGCCAGCTCACCACCGAGAGGAGGGGTGACCCAGTACTTC
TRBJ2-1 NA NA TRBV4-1 CASSRGGPEQFF TGCGCCAGCAGTCGGGGTGGTCCTGAGCAGTTCTTC
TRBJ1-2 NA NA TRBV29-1 CSVYLQGNYGYTF TGCAGCGTTTACCTTCAGGGAAACTATGGCTACACCTTC
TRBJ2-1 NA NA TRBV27 CASGVSSYNEQFF TGTGCCAGCGGGGTATCATCCTACAATGAGCAGTTCTTC
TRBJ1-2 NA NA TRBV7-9 CASSWTTGPLYGYTF TGTGCCAGCAGCTGGACAACAGGGCCCCTCTATGGCTACACCTTC
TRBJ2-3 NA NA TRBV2 CASKGQGRDTDTQYF TGTGCCAGCAAGGGTCAGGGCCGGGACACAGATACGCAGTATTTT
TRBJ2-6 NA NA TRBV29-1 CSVGRAVSSGANVLTF TGCAGCGTTGGAAGGGCAGTTAGCTCTGGGGCCAACGTCCTGACTTTC
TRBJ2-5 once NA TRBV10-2 CASSGTEQETQYF TGCGCCAGCAGTGGCACAGAACAAGAGACCCAGTACTTC
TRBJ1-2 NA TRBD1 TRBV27 CASSLGAGTASGYTF TGTGCCAGCAGTTTAGGGGCCGGGACAGCCTCTGGCTACACCTTC
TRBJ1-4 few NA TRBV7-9 CASSPAFGEGDNEKLFF TGTGCCAGCAGCCCAGCATTCGGGGAGGGGGATAATGAAAAACTGTTTTTT
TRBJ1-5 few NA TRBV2 CASSDSNQPQHF TGTGCCAGCAGTGACAGCAATCAGCCCCAGCATTTT
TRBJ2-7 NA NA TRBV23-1 CASRRTRSSYEQYF TGCGCCAGCAGGCGGACAAGAAGCTCCTACGAGCAGTACTTC
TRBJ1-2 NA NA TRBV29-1 CSAPDQPPNYGYTF TGCAGCGCCCCCGACCAACCTCCTAACTATGGCTACACCTTC
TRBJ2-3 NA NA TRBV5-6 CASSYVVLTTDTQYF TGTGCCAGCAGCTACGTAGTGCTAACCACAGATACGCAGTATTTT
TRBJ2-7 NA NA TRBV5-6 CASSLPSVSSYEQYF TGTGCCAGCAGCTTGCCCAGTGTGAGCTCCTACGAGCAGTACTTC
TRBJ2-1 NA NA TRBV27 CASSPGLYNEQFF TGTGCCAGCAGCCCGGGACTCTACAATGAGCAGTTCTTC
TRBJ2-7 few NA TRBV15 CATSRDRSYEQYF TGTGCCACCAGCAGAGATCGGTCCTACGAGCAGTACTTC
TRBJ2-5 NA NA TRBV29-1 CSVGRPLCQETQYF TGCAGCGTGGGGCGACCTCTTTGCCAAGAGACCCAGTACTTC
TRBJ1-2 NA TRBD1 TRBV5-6 CASSPGQVNYGYTF TGTGCCAGCAGCCCCGGACAGGTTAACTATGGCTACACCTTC
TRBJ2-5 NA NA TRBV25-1 CASSELSQEDRQETQYF TGTGCCAGCAGTGAATTGAGTCAAGAAGACAGACAAGAGACCCAGTACTTC
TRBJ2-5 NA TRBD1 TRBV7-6 CASSPRTGSQETQYF TGTGCCAGCAGCCCTAGGACAGGGTCCCAAGAGACCCAGTACTTC
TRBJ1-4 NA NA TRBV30 CAWSVDSEKLFF TGTGCCTGGAGTGTGGACAGCGAAAAACTGTTTTTT
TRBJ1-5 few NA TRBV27 CASSLFSSNQPQHF TGTGCCAGCAGTTTATTTAGTAGCAATCAGCCCCAGCATTTT
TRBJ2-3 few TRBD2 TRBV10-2 CASSEQLAPSTDTQYF TGCGCCAGCAGTGAGCAACTAGCGCCGAGCACAGATACGCAGTATTTT
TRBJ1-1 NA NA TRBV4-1 CASSPNLLNTEAFF TGCGCCAGCAGCCCTAACCTCCTGAACACTGAAGCTTTCTTT
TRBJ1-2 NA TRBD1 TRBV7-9 CASSHRDRVNGYTF TGTGCCAGCAGCCACCGGGACAGGGTTAATGGCTACACCTTC
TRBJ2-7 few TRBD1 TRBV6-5 CASSQPRGEQYF TGTGCCAGCAGCCAACCCAGGGGGGAGCAGTACTTC
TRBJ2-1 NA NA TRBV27 CASSLVREFGNEQFF TGTGCCAGCAGTTTAGTCAGGGAATTTGGCAATGAGCAGTTCTTC
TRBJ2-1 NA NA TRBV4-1 CASSQDYPREQFF TGCGCCAGCAGCCAAGATTACCCCCGGGAGCAGTTCTTC
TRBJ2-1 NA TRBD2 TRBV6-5 CASSLGLASRQFF TGTGCCAGCAGTTTAGGACTAGCCTCGCGGCAGTTCTTC
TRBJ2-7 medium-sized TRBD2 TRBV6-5 CASMMAGGYYEQYF TGTGCCAGTATGATGGCGGGGGGGTACTACGAGCAGTACTTC
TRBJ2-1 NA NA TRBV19 CASAYPGQINEQFF TGTGCCAGTGCCTACCCTGGCCAAATCAATGAGCAGTTCTTC
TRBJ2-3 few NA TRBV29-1 CSVHTSTDTQYF TGCAGCGTTCATACTAGCACAGATACGCAGTATTTT
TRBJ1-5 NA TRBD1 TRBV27 CASSLSGQSNQPQHF TGTGCCAGCAGTCTCTCGGGACAGTCCAATCAGCCCCAGCATTTT
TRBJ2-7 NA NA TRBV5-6 CASSAQGVQYF TGTGCCAGCAGCGCCCAGGGAGTGCAGTACTTC
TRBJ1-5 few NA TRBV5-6 CASSMYSGDEGNQPQHF TGTGCCAGCAGCATGTACTCAGGGGATGAGGGCAATCAGCCCCAGCATTTT
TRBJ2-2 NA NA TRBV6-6 CASSPDRYPTGELFF TGTGCCAGCAGTCCCGACAGGTACCCAACCGGGGAGCTGTTTTTT
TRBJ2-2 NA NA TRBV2 CASLGDTGELFF TGTGCCAGCCTGGGGGACACCGGGGAGCTGTTTTTT
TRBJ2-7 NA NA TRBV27 CASSPGGVAYEQYF TGTGCCAGCAGTCCAGGCGGGGTTGCCTACGAGCAGTACTTC
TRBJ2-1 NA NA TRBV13 CASSSRLTPNNEQFF TGTGCCAGCAGCTCCCGGTTAACTCCCAACAATGAGCAGTTCTTC
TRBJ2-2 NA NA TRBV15 CATSTESYTGELFF TGTGCCACCAGCACCGAGTCCTACACCGGGGAGCTGTTTTTT
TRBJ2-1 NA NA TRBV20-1 CSAQLRGEQFF TGCAGTGCCCAGCTTAGGGGTGAGCAGTTCTTC